Each of the 29 T cell receptor beta chains below was sequenced from the same sample in a study of shared clonotypes between healthy human individuals. Sequenced by immunoSEQ multiplex PCR; TCRdb stores in-frame clones only, minus some. Among some 2,100,000 clones, approximately 96% were seen once, and the ten largest hold roughly 0.13%. Sequenced sample: naive CD4+ T cells sorted from blood. This sample's subset: CD45RA+ positively selected. The receptors stem from a young man in good health.

The V call is TRBV30, the J call TRBJ2-4; no firm D call. The CDR3 spans 16 residues. The V gene's germline CDR1 is GTSNPN and CDR2 SVGIG (reference sequence). V lost 2 bases and J 0 bases, leaving 14 bases between the germline ends. In DNA form, the CDR3 reads TGTGCCTGGAGTCCACGCAGCCAACTAGCCAAAAACATTCAGTACTTC. Amino acids: CAWSPRSQLAKNIQYF.

The chain links TRBV27 to TRBJ2-1, with D uncertain. Germline assignment: CDR1 MNHEY and CDR2 SMNVEV (reference sequence). The CDR3 has 16 residues. V gave up 5 bases and J gave up 0 bases, with 14 bases separating them. Here the CDR3 DNA reads TGTGCCAGCAGTCCCCTAAGGGCAGTCTCCTACAATGAGCAGTTCTTC. Residues: CASSPLRAVSYNEQFF.

The chain couples TRBV11-3 to TRBJ2-7, with D possibly TRBD1 on 5 matching bases. CDR3 length equals 13 residues. The ends were cut back, 1 base at V and 4 bases at J, with 8 bases in the middle. Germline CDR1 is SGHNT and CDR2 is YENEEA. CDR3 sequence reads: CASSLGGQYEQYF. In nucleotides, the CDR3 is TGTGCCAGCAGCTTAGGGGGCCAGTACGAGCAGTACTTC.

The genes are TRBV5-1 and TRBJ1-4; no clear D. The CDR3 contains 15 residues. The V gene lost 4 bases and the J gene lost 0 bases, with 10 bases spanning the gap. The germline V gene has CDR1 SGHRS and CDR2 YFSETQ. In nucleotides, the CDR3 is TGCGCCAGCAGCGCATCACCGACAACTAATGAAAAACTGTTTTTT. Translated, it gives CASSASPTTNEKLFF.

The chain employs TRBV11-2 and TRBJ1-6; 7 nucleotides align to TRBD1. V shed 4 bases, J shed 10 bases, and the junction held 10 bases outside the gene matches. Per germline, CDR1 SGHAT and CDR2 FQNNGV. CDR3 length equals 15 residues. For the CDR3, the DNA is TGTGCCAGCAGCTCGACAGGGATATCCCTATCACCCCTCCACTTT. Translation gives CASSSTGISLSPLHF.

The gene calls are TRBV7-9 and TRBJ1-1; maybe TRBD1 (6 bases). Germline V CDR1 and CDR2: SEHNR, FQNEAQ (reference sequence). V lost 6 bases, J lost 1 base, and 12 bases lay in between. This CDR3 contains 14 residues. Here the CDR3 reads CASRTNRENTEAFF. CDR3 bases: TGTGCCAGCAGGACCAACAGGGAGAACACTGAAGCTTTCTTT.

This sequence joins TRBV9 and TRBJ1-2; 11 nucleotides match TRBD1. Unmatched junction bases numbered 11, after V lost 3 bases and J lost 4 bases. CDR3 length: 17 residues. Germline V gene data show CDR1 as SGDLS and CDR2 as YYNGEE. The CDR3 region is CASSEPYRTGGTYGYTF. CDR3 sequence (DNA): TGTGCCAGCAGCGAACCTTATAGGACAGGGGGCACCTATGGCTACACCTTC.

Regarding this clone: The sample holds other DNA sequences that translate to the same CDR3. The chain joins TRBV5-1 to TRBJ2-2; TRBD2 aligns across 8 bases. V lost 2 bases and J lost 1; bases outside the gene matches: 4. This CDR3 contains 16 residues. The germline CDR1 and CDR2 sequences are SGHRS and YFSETQ. The CDR3 here is CASSLSLAVNTGELFF. CDR3 DNA: TGCGCCAGCAGCTTATCACTAGCGGTGAACACCGGGGAGCTGTTTTTT.

Here the CDR3 reads CASSVGGLPGNTIYF. CDR3 DNA sequence: TGTGCCAGCAGCGTAGGTGGACTCCCTGGAAACACCATATATTTT. This chain links TRBV9 with TRBJ1-3; D is unclear. CDR3 length equals 15 residues. V lost 0 bases and J 2 bases, leaving 9 bases between the germline ends. Germline V gene sequence: CDR1 SGDLS, CDR2 YYNGEE.

V and J are TRBV2 and TRBJ1-4; D call uncertain. Trimming took 3 bases from V and 10 from J, leaving 18 bases between them. Germline values: CDR1 SNHLY, CDR2 FYNNEI. This CDR3 has 15 residues. The CDR3 loop reads CASSESVHNAAKLFF. CDR3 sequence (DNA): TGTGCCAGCAGTGAGAGCGTCCATAACGCGGCAAAACTGTTTTTT.

The chain is built from TRBV5-5 and TRBJ1-2; 7 bases are a match to TRBD1. The germline V gene has CDR1 SGHKS and CDR2 YYEKEE (reference sequence). The CDR3 runs 15 residues. V lost 5 bases, J lost 2 bases, and 9 bases stayed unmatched. Written as DNA, the CDR3 is TGTGCCAGCAGTTATTCTATGGGACAGAACTATGGCTACACCTTC. Translating gives CASSYSMGQNYGYTF.

The CDR3 is CASTPRADYGYTF. CDR3 DNA sequence: TGTGCCAGTACCCCTCGCGCAGACTATGGCTACACCTTC. The chain has TRBV19 and TRBJ1-2; D not resolved. Germline V gene sequence: CDR1 LNHDA, CDR2 SQIVND (reference sequence). The CDR3 totals 13 residues. V shed 7 bases and J shed 3 bases, with 12 bases lying between them.

The rearrangement joins TRBV2 to TRBJ1-4; D ambiguous. The germline V and J ends were trimmed by 3 bases and 6 bases, with 11 bases remaining between them. There are 14 residues in the CDR3. The V gene's germline CDR1 is SNHLY and CDR2 FYNNEI. CDR3 coding DNA: TGTGCCAGCAGTGATTGGGGTACCCATGAAAAACTGTTTTTT. Protein product: CASSDWGTHEKLFF.

This chain links TRBV5-4 with TRBJ2-3; D remains ambiguous. V was trimmed by 4 bases and J by 0 bases, leaving 9 bases between them. In germline, CDR1 is SGHNT, CDR2 YYREEE (reference sequence). The CDR3 contains 14 residues. CDR3 nucleotide sequence: TGTGCCAGCAGCGCAAAGGACAGCACAGATACGCAGTATTTT. Its protein is CASSAKDSTDTQYF.

V gene TRBV11-3 combines with J gene TRBJ2-1; 8 bases are shared with TRBD1. The trim removed 3 bases at V and 4 bases at J, leaving 5 bases unmatched. CDR1 SGHNT and CDR2 YENEEA come from the germline V gene. This CDR3 comprises 15 residues. CDR3 DNA sequence: TGTGCCAGCAGCTTGCGGACAGGGCGATACAATGAGCAGTTCTTC. Its protein is CASSLRTGRYNEQFF.

Here the CDR3 DNA reads TGTGCCATCACGACAGGCGGGGCTTCGCAGGGTTCCGAGCAGTACTTC. It translates to CAITTGGASQGSEQYF. The chain employs TRBV10-3 and TRBJ2-7, with D possibly being TRBD1 or TRBD2 (6 bases each). Germline lookup yields CDR1 ENHRY and CDR2 SYGVKD. Trimming shortened V by 7 bases and J by 6 bases, and 25 bases separated the two germline ends. CDR3 length: 16 amino acids.

For this clone: The same CDR3 can be traced to other DNA sequences in this sample. The V call is TRBV28, the J call TRBJ2-3; 7 bases fit TRBD1. J gave up 1 base and V 4 bases, and 5 bases lay outside the gene matches. The CDR3 loop spans 15 amino acids. Germline CDR1 MDHEN, CDR2 SYDVKM. The CDR3: CASSSPGQGTDTQYF. In DNA, the CDR3 is TGTGCCAGCAGTTCGCCCGGACAGGGCACAGATACGCAGTATTTT.

In this sample, this clone turned up once. The rearrangement links TRBV7-2 to TRBJ2-5; TRBD1 agrees at 7 bases. V shed 5 bases and J 5 bases; nucleotides not matched to a gene: 8. CDR1 and CDR2 from the germline V gene are SGHTA and FQGNSA. The CDR3 covers 14 residues. The CDR3, as DNA: TGTGCCAGCAGCGAACAGGGGTGGCGGGAGACCCAGTACTTC. It translates to CASSEQGWRETQYF. Combining the CDR3 with reference TRBV7-2 and TRBJ2-5 gives the whole variable domain GAGVSQSPSNKVTEKGKDVELRCDPISGHTALYWYRQSLGQGLEFLIYFQGNSAPDKSGLPSDRFSAERTGGSVSTLTIQRTQQEDSAVYLCASSEQGWRETQYFGPGTRLLVL.

This clone showed up just once. This chain uses TRBV2 with TRBJ2-5, with 9 bases lining up with TRBD2. This CDR3 has 16 residues. Germline V gene lookup returns CDR1 SNHLY and CDR2 FYNNEI. Trimming removed 5 bases from V and 2 bases from J; junction bases left unmatched: 9. The CDR3 DNA follows: TGTGCCAGCAGTTCCGTAGCGGGAGCGCTGCAAGAGACCCAGTACTTC. It specifies CASSSVAGALQETQYF.

The V call is TRBV6-6, the J call TRBJ2-3, with no clear D. The CDR3 loop spans 14 amino acids. The ends were cut back, 2 bases at V and 4 bases at J, with 10 bases in the middle. Germline V gene sequence: CDR1 MNHNY, CDR2 SVGAGI (reference sequence). This chain's CDR3 is CASSYRLEADTQYF. In DNA, the CDR3 is TGTGCCAGCAGTTACCGGCTAGAGGCAGATACGCAGTATTTT.

The rearrangement joins TRBV28 to TRBJ2-7, with D possibly being TRBD2 (5 bases). Germline values: CDR1 MDHEN, CDR2 SYDVKM. The CDR3 contains 13 residues. V lost 10 bases, J lost 2 bases, and 15 bases lay in between. CDR3 DNA: TGTGCCACCATGAGTCGGGGAACCTACGAGCAGTACTTC. Translation gives CATMSRGTYEQYF.

The chain uses TRBV4-2 and TRBJ2-3, with D uncertain. Between the trimmed V and J ends, which lost 0 bases and 6 bases, there was a span of 7 bases. The CDR3 has 13 amino acids. CDR1 and CDR2 from the germline V gene are LGHNA and YNFKEQ. The CDR3, as DNA: TGTGCCAGCAGCCAAGATAGGCTGGATACGCAGTATTTT. Encoded protein: CASSQDRLDTQYF.

V and J are TRBV7-2 and TRBJ2-5; TRBD1 might be the D (6 bases). CDR1 and CDR2 from the germline V gene are SGHTA and FQGNSA. V dropped 5 bases and J dropped 2 bases, with 12 bases sitting between them. This CDR3 comprises 14 residues. The CDR3 nucleotides are TGTGCCAGCAGCCAAGGACAGCAACAAGAGACCCAGTACTTC. It codes for CASSQGQQQETQYF.

This clone was found once. Distinct nucleotide sequences in the sample also encode this CDR3. V and J are TRBV7-2 and TRBJ2-7; TRBD2 matches 8 bases. From germline, CDR1 is SGHTA and CDR2 FQGNSA. This CDR3 has 14 residues. V was clipped by 4 bases and J by 2 bases; unmatched bases: 4. Written as DNA, the CDR3 is TGTGCCAGCAGCTGGCCCGGGGGGGCCTACGAGCAGTACTTC. This sequence encodes CASSWPGGAYEQYF.

Comments on this clone: Other DNA sequences in the same sample also yield this CDR3. The J gene is TRBJ1-5, the V gene TRBV6-1; 9 bases are a match to TRBD1. The CDR3 runs 14 residues. The germline gives CDR1 MNHNS, CDR2 SASEGT. The V and J ends lost 8 bases and 4 bases, in that order; junction bases with no gene match: 6. The CDR3 DNA is TGTGCCAGCTCGGGACAGGGAGGAAATCAGCCCCAGCATTTT. Protein: CASSGQGGNQPQHF.

The chain employs TRBV27 and TRBJ2-7; D gene ambiguous. The V gene's germline CDR1 is MNHEY and CDR2 SMNVEV (reference sequence). V was cut by 8 bases and J by 2 bases, with 19 bases left in between. This CDR3 region has 15 residues. The CDR3 loop reads CASSSFAVGTYEQYF. DNA for the CDR3: TGTGCCAGCTCATCCTTCGCAGTTGGTACCTACGAGCAGTACTTC.

The chain couples TRBV7-2 to TRBJ2-1; TRBD2 matches at 10 bases. This CDR3 is 15 amino acids long. Unmatched junction bases numbered 9, after V lost 8 bases and J lost 5 bases. Germline assignment: CDR1 SGHTA and CDR2 FQGNSA. The CDR3 DNA is TGTGCCAGCCGATGGGGGACTAGCGCAAACAATGAGCAGTTCTTC. Translating gives CASRWGTSANNEQFF.

The chain recombines TRBV7-9 with TRBJ1-1; no clear D gene. CDR1 and CDR2 from the germline V gene are SEHNR and FQNEAQ (reference sequence). The CDR3 is 15 residues long. Trimming pared 6 bases from V and 2 bases from J, leaving 16 bases between. DNA of the CDR3: TGTGCCAGCAGTTGGATAACATGGGGAAACACTGAAGCTTTCTTT. As protein: CASSWITWGNTEAFF.

CDR3 sequence (DNA): TGTGCCAGCACCCACAGGCAGGGAGCAGCTTTCTTT. Translating gives CASTHRQGAAFF. J is TRBJ1-1 and V is TRBV6-5; possible D gene TRBD1, 5 bases. Germline V gene lookup returns CDR1 MNHEY and CDR2 SVGAGI. Trimming took off 7 bases at V and 10 bases at J, with 16 bases between the two ends. This CDR3 has 12 residues.